These T cell receptor beta chains were read from a single sample in a study of blood T cell repertoires in COVID-19. Clones were sequenced by immunoSEQ multiplex PCR, and TCRdb holds only the in-frame ones, with some missing. This table holds tens of thousands of clones, about four fifths found once. The specimen sequenced was peripheral blood. The receptors derive from a human donor in a cohort sampled during active COVID-19. Each CDR3 is given with its conserved first and last residue. Each record gives: CDR3 length, J gene, V gene, CDR3 protein.

len: 16
j_gene: TRBJ1-1
v_gene: TRBV2
CDR3aa: CASLGGRPILNTEAFF

len: 13
j_gene: TRBJ1-4
v_gene: TRBV19
CDR3aa: CASKHRGNEKLFF

len: 14
j_gene: TRBJ2-7
v_gene: TRBV7-2
CDR3aa: CASSLGTGDYGQYF

len: 17
j_gene: TRBJ2-1
v_gene: TRBV19
CDR3aa: CASSIRASGISYNEQFF

len: 15
j_gene: TRBJ2-3
v_gene: TRBV28
CDR3aa: CASRLAEGATDTQYF

len: 12
j_gene: TRBJ2-1
v_gene: TRBV7-9
CDR3aa: CASSFREGKQFF

len: 15
j_gene: TRBJ1-3
v_gene: TRBV15
CDR3aa: CATSRGGNSGNTIYF

len: 16
j_gene: TRBJ1-5
v_gene: TRBV4-1
CDR3aa: CASSPTGGVSNQPQHF

len: 12
j_gene: TRBJ2-3
v_gene: TRBV2
CDR3aa: CASRQDTDTQYF

len: 14
j_gene: TRBJ1-2
v_gene: TRBV6-5
CDR3aa: CATDPVGGRDGYTF

len: 12
j_gene: TRBJ1-1
v_gene: TRBV19
CDR3aa: CASLGGSPEAFF

len: 16
j_gene: TRBJ1-1
v_gene: TRBV7-9
CDR3aa: CASTNRGGDGITEAFF

len: 17
j_gene: TRBJ1-2
v_gene: TRBV19
CDR3aa: CASSVYTGGISSYGYTF

len: 15
j_gene: TRBJ2-2
v_gene: TRBV7-3
CDR3aa: CASSPNRAGTGELFF

len: 14
j_gene: TRBJ1-2
v_gene: TRBV6-5
CDR3aa: CASRPTGVRYGYTF

len: 14
j_gene: TRBJ1-3
v_gene: TRBV9
CDR3aa: CASSVGATVDTIYF

len: 15
j_gene: TRBJ2-1
v_gene: TRBV7-8
CDR3aa: CASSLALGLEVEQFF

len: 13
j_gene: TRBJ1-2
v_gene: TRBV27
CDR3aa: CASSGQGGYGYTF

len: 16
j_gene: TRBJ2-3
v_gene: TRBV4-1
CDR3aa: CASSPLLSSGSDTQYF

len: 17
j_gene: TRBJ2-6
v_gene: TRBV30
CDR3aa: CAWSKGGTGLGANVLTF

len: 14
j_gene: TRBJ2-3
v_gene: TRBV21-1
CDR3aa: CASSARKATDTQYF

len: 15
j_gene: TRBJ2-1
v_gene: TRBV24-1
CDR3aa: CATSDSSGSHNEQFF

len: 14
j_gene: TRBJ2-1
v_gene: TRBV3-1/TRBV3-2
CDR3aa: CASRTRAGGNEQFF

len: 16
j_gene: TRBJ2-5
v_gene: TRBV4-2
CDR3aa: CASSQKGSGGKETQYF

len: 17
j_gene: TRBJ1-6
v_gene: TRBV4-1
CDR3aa: CASSQDLAGNYASPLHF

len: 14
j_gene: TRBJ1-1
v_gene: TRBV18
CDR3aa: CASSPGSLGTEAFF

len: 14
j_gene: TRBJ1-1
v_gene: TRBV29-1
CDR3aa: CSATEGQKNTEAFF

len: 16
j_gene: TRBJ1-1
v_gene: TRBV7-9
CDR3aa: CASSLTGLGVNTEAFF

len: 16
j_gene: TRBJ2-1
v_gene: TRBV18
CDR3aa: CASSPPQGGAGNEQFF

len: 13
j_gene: TRBJ2-7
v_gene: TRBV5-4
CDR3aa: CASSSPQGDEQYF

len: 13
j_gene: TRBJ2-7
v_gene: TRBV19
CDR3aa: CASSREGVYEQYF

len: 16
j_gene: TRBJ2-3
v_gene: TRBV5-1
CDR3aa: CASSLDGSGRVDTQYF

len: 16
j_gene: TRBJ1-6
v_gene: TRBV3-1/TRBV3-2
CDR3aa: CASSQSLRGGNSPLHF

len: 15
j_gene: TRBJ1-3
v_gene: TRBV14
CDR3aa: CASSQVSYGGNTIYF

len: 14
j_gene: TRBJ2-3
v_gene: TRBV7-9
CDR3aa: CASSLDTRTDTQYF

len: 16
j_gene: TRBJ1-2
v_gene: TRBV7-9
CDR3aa: CASSLDGDLANYGYTF

len: 17
j_gene: TRBJ2-1
v_gene: TRBV5-1
CDR3aa: CASSPSGGLASYNEQFF

len: 14
j_gene: TRBJ1-1
v_gene: TRBV19
CDR3aa: CASMVVGGEGLPFF

len: 15
j_gene: TRBJ2-5
v_gene: TRBV19
CDR3aa: CASSNPTGPEETQYF

len: 12
j_gene: TRBJ1-1
v_gene: TRBV15
CDR3aa: CATSRAGGMAFF

len: 13
j_gene: TRBJ1-1
v_gene: TRBV28
CDR3aa: CASSSPHGNEAFF

len: 13
j_gene: TRBJ2-1
v_gene: TRBV29-1
CDR3aa: CSVQKGGRGEQFF

len: 16
j_gene: TRBJ2-3
v_gene: TRBV24-1
CDR3aa: CATSDRLAGGLATQYF

len: 14
j_gene: TRBJ1-6
v_gene: TRBV7-9
CDR3aa: CASSRGQRYSPLHF

len: 15
j_gene: TRBJ2-3
v_gene: TRBV5-8
CDR3aa: CASSYRGSGTDTQYF

len: 14
j_gene: TRBJ1-1
v_gene: TRBV7-2
CDR3aa: CASSFGTGHTEAFF

len: 15
j_gene: TRBJ2-1
v_gene: TRBV14
CDR3aa: CASSQGTGGYNEQFF

len: 12
j_gene: TRBJ2-3
v_gene: TRBV28
CDR3aa: CASKTQRDTQYF

len: 16
j_gene: TRBJ1-6
v_gene: TRBV5-6
CDR3aa: CASSLGQGARDSPLHF

len: 12
j_gene: TRBJ2-5
v_gene: TRBV30
CDR3aa: CAWSIQQETQYF

len: 14
j_gene: TRBJ1-1
v_gene: TRBV5-1
CDR3aa: CASSLTGLDTEAFF

len: 19
j_gene: TRBJ2-2
v_gene: TRBV3-1/TRBV3-2
CDR3aa: CASSQGGLAGGPNTGELFF

len: 13
j_gene: TRBJ2-7
v_gene: TRBV9
CDR3aa: CASSPFPSHEQYF

len: 14
j_gene: TRBJ2-5
v_gene: TRBV4-2
CDR3aa: CASSQGTPQETQYF

len: 13
j_gene: TRBJ2-3
v_gene: TRBV7-2
CDR3aa: CASSLTITDTQYF

len: 15
j_gene: TRBJ2-7
v_gene: TRBV7-2
CDR3aa: CASSLSSTGGYEQYF

len: 14
j_gene: TRBJ2-5
v_gene: TRBV28
CDR3aa: CASIPRYHGETQYF

len: 13
j_gene: TRBJ2-1
v_gene: TRBV7-9
CDR3aa: CALDRGGYNEQFF

len: 14
j_gene: TRBJ2-7
v_gene: TRBV18
CDR3aa: CASSPSTGSDEQYF